This TCR beta chain was sequenced during a study of blood T cell repertoires in COVID-19. As for the study in general: Some COVID-19 samples were acute and others convalescent; all came from the United States, Italy and Spain. PBMCs, B-cell-depleted T cells, or T cells provided the cDNA or gDNA that made up the material.

With 6 bases clipped from V and 1 base from J, the junction kept 5 bases outside the gene matches. The length of the CDR3 is 14 residues. Per the germline V gene, CDR1 is MNHEY and CDR2 is SVGEGT. Measured with immunoSEQ multiplex PCR; TCRdb has only the in-frame clones, and not every one. The sample contains about 230,000 clones, about nine tenths of which appear only once. In this sample, this clone turned up once. The TCR was taken from a woman in her 40s with acute COVID-19. The sequenced sample consisted of PBMCs or T cells enriched from blood (not recorded which). The genes are TRBV6-2 or TRBV6-3 and TRBJ1-1; 7 bases align to TRBD1. CDR3 loop: CASSVDRANTEAFF. As DNA, the CDR3 is TGTGCCAGCAGCGTAGACAGGGCGAACACTGAAGCTTTCTTT.